A selection of T cell receptor beta chains follows, all from one sample in a study of metastatic and nonmetastatic thyroid tumors. TCRdb reassembled clones from the PCR reads with MiXCR. The sample contains tens of thousands of clones, around 20% of which appear only once. Input material: blood. These receptors were obtained from a female donor with papillary thyroid cancer or a benign thyroid nodule (not recorded which). Some clones in this sample may be carry-over from other donors' samples. Both conserved end residues are part of each CDR3. A D gene is named only where the DNA matches it firmly. Rows give clone size only sometimes, using once, few, many, or a class for an expanded clone.

cdr3_aa cdr3_nt clone_size cdr3_length j_call d_call v_call
CASSHIRDYEQYF TGTGCCAGCAGCCACATCAGAGACTACGAGCAGTACTTC medium-sized 13 TRBJ2-7 NA TRBV3-1
CASSFSGGAYNSPLHF TGTGCCAGCAGTTTCTCTGGGGGCGCCTATAATTCACCCCTCCACTTT few 16 TRBJ1-6 NA TRBV12-3/TRBV12-4
CASRQDNEQFF TGTGCCAGCAGACAGGACAATGAGCAGTTCTTC many 11 TRBJ2-1 NA TRBV6-1
CSARGLGGSSYNSPLHF TGCAGTGCTAGAGGGCTCGGAGGGAGCTCCTATAATTCACCCCTCCACTTT NA 17 TRBJ1-6 NA TRBV20-1
CASSDKMNTEAFF TGTGCCAGCAGTGACAAGATGAACACTGAAGCTTTCTTT many 13 TRBJ1-1 NA TRBV6-4
CASSLRLDTQYF TGTGCCAGCAGCTTAAGACTAGATACGCAGTATTTT many 12 TRBJ2-3 NA TRBV7-3
CASSFTHNPGRGAFF TGTGCCAGCAGCTTCACCCATAATCCGGGGAGAGGAGCTTTCTTT many 15 TRBJ1-1 NA TRBV13
CALEGVVTEAFF TGTGCCCTGGAAGGGGTGGTCACTGAAGCTTTCTTT few 12 TRBJ1-1 NA TRBV30
CASSESGAGGYEQYF TGCGCCAGCAGTGAGTCGGGCGCAGGGGGCTACGAGCAGTACTTC few 15 TRBJ2-7 TRBD1 TRBV10-1
CASSGGGTSPSEQYF TGTGCCAGCAGCGGAGGGGGGACTAGCCCCTCAGAGCAGTACTTC many 15 TRBJ2-7 TRBD2 TRBV14
CATSGIWNGELFF TGTGCCACCTCAGGGATTTGGAACGGGGAGCTGTTTTTT NA 13 TRBJ2-2 NA TRBV6-1
CASAPSGDMGANVLTF TGTGCCTCCGCTCCTAGCGGGGACATGGGGGCCAACGTCCTGACTTTC NA 16 TRBJ2-6 TRBD2 TRBV10-3
CASSKGRGLGSPLHF TGTGCCAGCAGCAAAGGACGAGGGCTGGGTTCACCCCTCCACTTT NA 15 TRBJ1-6 NA TRBV7-8
CASSTGAFAYGYTF TGTGCCAGTAGTACAGGGGCTTTCGCTTATGGCTACACCTTC many 14 TRBJ1-2 NA TRBV19
CASSLRAANYGYTF TGTGCCAGCAGTTTACGGGCAGCCAACTATGGCTACACCTTC many 14 TRBJ1-2 NA TRBV27
CASTAALSSYEQYF TGTGCCAGCACTGCGGCACTGAGCTCCTACGAGCAGTACTTC few 14 TRBJ2-7 NA TRBV2
CASSPADRGLGFGTQYF TGTGCCAGCAGCCCCGCGGACAGGGGTTTAGGGTTCGGGACCCAGTACTTC NA 17 TRBJ2-5 TRBD1 TRBV12-3/TRBV12-4
CASSYSSGRPSYEQYF TGTGCCAGCAGTTACTCGAGCGGGAGGCCCTCCTACGAGCAGTACTTC few 16 TRBJ2-7 TRBD2 TRBV6-2/TRBV6-3
CAWTGVRGPGEQFF TGTGCCTGGACAGGCGTTCGGGGGCCCGGGGAGCAGTTCTTC NA 14 TRBJ2-1 NA TRBV30
CASSISRQGARSSYGYTF TGTGCCAGCAGCATATCACGACAGGGGGCTCGTTCTTCCTATGGCTACACCTTC many 18 TRBJ1-2 TRBD1 TRBV5-6
CASSLGLAGVMNEQFF TGCGCCAGCAGCTTGGGACTAGCGGGAGTAATGAATGAGCAGTTCTTC NA 16 TRBJ2-1 TRBD2 TRBV5-1
CASSEQGTGELFF TGTGCCAGCAGTGAACAGGGTACCGGGGAGCTGTTTTTT few 13 TRBJ2-2 NA TRBV2
CASSILNRPYGYTF TGTGCCAGTAGTATACTTAACAGGCCCTATGGCTACACCTTC many 14 TRBJ1-2 NA TRBV19
CASSQDSSLYGYTF TGTGCCAGCAGCCAAGATAGCAGCCTCTATGGCTACACCTTC few 14 TRBJ1-2 NA TRBV19
CASSHRDLENEKLFF TGTGCCAGCAGCCACCGGGACTTAGAGAATGAAAAACTGTTTTTT NA 15 TRBJ1-4 NA TRBV7-8
CASGRPDRGVSTNEKLFF TGTGCCAGCGGCAGACCTGACAGGGGCGTCTCAACTAATGAAAAACTGTTTTTT many 18 TRBJ1-4 TRBD1 TRBV6-1
CAIRGGLADNEQFF TGTGCCATCAGGGGAGGACTAGCGGACAATGAGCAGTTCTTC NA 14 TRBJ2-1 TRBD2 TRBV10-3
CASSLGGSGRDYEQYF TGTGCCAGCAGCCTGGGGGGTAGCGGGAGGGACTACGAGCAGTACTTC NA 16 TRBJ2-7 TRBD2 TRBV28